Below are 25 T cell receptor beta chains sequenced from a single sample in a study of siplizumab effects on memory and regulatory T cells. Profiled with immunoSEQ multiplex PCR; TCRdb holds only in-frame clones, not every one. The sample has some 88,000 clones, about 90% seen once. The sequenced material came from CD4+ T cells sorted from blood. Source of these receptors: a human donor in good health.

The V gene is TRBV5-8, the J gene TRBJ2-1; D is uncertain. There are 13 residues in the CDR3. With 6 bases removed from V and 4 bases from J, the gap between germline ends came to 11 bases. Germline loops: CDR1 SGHTS, CDR2 YDEGEE. This CDR3 is CASTLSFYNEQFF. The CDR3 DNA sequence: TGTGCCAGCACCCTTTCTTTTTACAATGAGCAGTTCTTC.

The chain employs TRBV19 and TRBJ1-1; no reliable D call. The germline V and J ends were trimmed by 4 bases and 4 bases, with 10 bases remaining between them. The germline V gene encodes CDR1 LNHDA and CDR2 SQIVND (reference sequence). The CDR3 has 13 residues. The CDR3 reads CASSTTLLTEAFF. The CDR3, as DNA: TGTGCCAGTAGTACGACACTGCTCACTGAAGCTTTCTTT.

V is TRBV14 and J is TRBJ2-1, with D possibly matching TRBD2 (6 bases). This CDR3 region has 12 residues. V was cut by 1 base and J by 10 bases, with 8 bases left in between. CDR1 and CDR2 (germline): SGHDN, FVKESK. CDR3 DNA: TGTGCCAGCAGCCAAGGCGGGACCGAGCAGTTCTTC. This gives the protein CASSQGGTEQFF.

This chain uses TRBV5-1 with TRBJ1-5; no clear D gene. The CDR3 extends over 13 amino acids. Germline CDR1 is SGHRS and CDR2 is YFSETQ. Trimming stripped 5 bases from V and 7 bases from J, with 13 bases between. This CDR3 reads CASSFVGGQPQHF. The CDR3 DNA is TGCGCCAGCAGTTTCGTGGGCGGGCAGCCCCAGCATTTT. Looking up the rest from reference TRBV5-1 and TRBJ1-5 gives the full variable domain: KAGVTQTPRYLIKTRGQQVTLSCSPISGHRSVSWYQQTPGQGLQFLFEYFSETQRNKGNFPGRFSGRQFSNSRSEMNVSTLELGDSALYLCASSFVGGQPQHFGDGTRLSIL.

CDR3 region: CASSQGDPRDEQYF. The CDR3 DNA is TGCGCCAGCAGCCAGGGGGACCCGCGGGACGAGCAGTACTTC. The rearrangement joins TRBV4-1 to TRBJ2-5, with D tentatively TRBD1 or TRBD2 (5 bases each). The DNA end favors TRBJ2-7, so the J call may be wrong. The CDR3 covers 14 residues. CDR1 is MGHRA and CDR2 is YSYEKL in the germline V gene.

The chain employs TRBV5-4 and TRBJ2-1; 10 bases map to TRBD2. Losses at the gene ends were 7 bases for V and 5 bases for J; bases not matched to a gene: 12. The CDR3 consists of 16 residues. Germline V gene lookup returns CDR1 SGHNT and CDR2 YYREEE (reference sequence). For the CDR3, the DNA is TGTGCCAGCCTCCCTGCCTCTAGCGGGAGAAACAATGAGCAGTTCTTC. Protein sequence: CASLPASSGRNNEQFF.

The rearrangement uses TRBV7-9 and TRBJ2-1; D may match TRBD1 or TRBD2 (6 bases each). There are 17 residues in the CDR3. The V end lost 5 bases, the J end lost 6 bases, and 23 bases lay between the germline ends. Germline lookup yields CDR1 SEHNR and CDR2 FQNEAQ (reference sequence). In nucleotides, the CDR3 is TGTGCCAGCAGCAAGAAAGAGGGGGGCTGGTCGGTCAATGAGCAGTTCTTC. It codes for CASSKKEGGWSVNEQFF. Based on the CDR3 plus reference TRBV7-9 and TRBJ2-1, the full variable domain is DTGVSQNPRHKITKRGQNVTFRCDPISEHNRLYWYRQTLGQGPEFLTYFQNEAQLEKSRLLSDRFSAERPKGSFSTLEIQRTEQGDSAMYLCASSKKEGGWSVNEQFFGPGTRLTVL.

This clone was seen more than once but under ten times. The chain recombines TRBV30 with TRBJ2-1, with TRBD1 identical over 8 bases. The ends lost 7 bases at V and 2 bases at J; junction bases unmatched: 4. Germline V gene sequence: CDR1 GTSNPN, CDR2 SVGIG (reference sequence). The CDR3 spans 13 residues. The CDR3 bases are TGTGCCTTACAGGGGGTCGCCTACAATGAGCAGTTCTTC. This gives the protein CALQGVAYNEQFF.

The chain recombines TRBV5-1 with TRBJ2-7; weak D call: TRBD2 (5 bases). Germline CDR1 SGHRS, CDR2 YFSETQ. Trimming took 1 base from V and 5 from J, leaving 19 bases between them. This CDR3 has 16 amino acids. The CDR3 sequence: CASSLTVSGIVHEQYF. In DNA, the CDR3 is TGCGCCAGCAGCTTGACTGTGTCCGGGATAGTACACGAGCAGTACTTC.

The rearrangement uses TRBV7-9 and TRBJ2-7; no clear D gene. The CDR3 spans 13 residues. Germline V CDR1 and CDR2: SEHNR, FQNEAQ (reference sequence). V lost 5 bases, J lost 5 bases, and 13 bases lay in between. This chain's CDR3 is CASSRTGPHEQYF. CDR3 DNA: TGTGCCAGCAGCCGGACCGGACCGCACGAGCAGTACTTC.

DNA of the CDR3: TGTGCCTTCTCCAGGCAGGCCTACACTGAAGCTTTCTTT. Translating gives CAFSRQAYTEAFF. The chain combines TRBV30 with TRBJ1-1; the D is unclear. CDR1 and CDR2 (germline): GTSNPN, SVGIG (reference sequence). V lost 7 bases to trimming and J lost 3 bases, with 15 bases between them. The CDR3 is 13 residues long.

V and J are TRBV7-9 and TRBJ2-6; D is ambiguous. The CDR3 consists of 17 residues. The V gene lost 1 base and the J gene lost 2 bases, with 12 bases spanning the gap. Germline V lookup: CDR1 SEHNR, CDR2 FQNEAQ (reference sequence). CDR3 protein: CASSLVSVNTGANVLTF. The CDR3, as DNA: TGTGCCAGCAGCTTAGTTTCGGTTAACACTGGGGCCAACGTCCTGACTTTC.

The chain combines TRBV5-4 with TRBJ1-2; unclear D gene. Deletions cut 0 bases from V and 3 bases from J, with 9 bases between. This CDR3 is 14 amino acids long. Germline V gene data show CDR1 as SGHNT and CDR2 as YYREEE (reference sequence). CDR3 bases: TGTGCCAGCAGCTTGGCCAATAGGGACTATGGCTACACCTTC. It is translated as CASSLANRDYGYTF.

V gene TRBV5-4 combines with J gene TRBJ1-1, with 9 nucleotides matching TRBD1. This CDR3 contains 15 residues. Germline V gene data show CDR1 as SGHNT and CDR2 as YYREEE (reference sequence). Unmatched junction bases numbered 7, after V lost 2 bases and J lost 5 bases. CDR3 sequence: CASSFPGTGTTEAFF. DNA of the CDR3: TGTGCCAGCAGCTTCCCCGGGACAGGGACGACTGAAGCTTTCTTT.

The CDR3 loop reads CASSVLLAGNNEQFF. CDR3 DNA: TGTGCCAGCAGTGTTCTACTAGCGGGAAACAATGAGCAGTTCTTC. The V gene is TRBV6-1, the J gene TRBJ2-1, with TRBD2 matching 10 bases. The CDR3 consists of 15 residues. The junction had 5 bases not matched to a gene; V was cut back by 4 bases and J by 5 bases. The germline CDR1 and CDR2 sequences are MNHNS and SASEGT.

The CDR3 loop reads CATSRGEGPHATEAFF. CDR3 nucleotide sequence: TGTGCCACCAGCAGAGGTGAAGGACCCCACGCCACTGAAGCTTTCTTT. V gene TRBV15 combines with J gene TRBJ1-1; D remains unclear. The germline V gene has CDR1 LNHNV and CDR2 YYDKDF (reference sequence). There are 16 residues in the CDR3. Trimming removed 1 base from V and 4 bases from J, with 16 bases in between.

This chain links TRBV28 with TRBJ1-1; no reliable D call. V gave up 3 bases and J gave up 0 bases, with 8 bases separating them. The germline V gene has CDR1 MDHEN and CDR2 SYDVKM. This CDR3 spans 14 amino acids. The CDR3 nucleotides are TGTGCCAGCAGTTTTGAGACGGTGAACACTGAAGCTTTCTTT. Translating gives CASSFETVNTEAFF.

CDR3: CASSLETSGRAREQYF. In DNA form, the CDR3 reads TGCGCCAGCAGCCTGGAGACTAGCGGGAGGGCCCGAGAGCAGTACTTC. The chain joins TRBV5-1 to TRBJ2-7, with 14 positions matching TRBD2. The CDR3 is 16 residues long. Germline V gene lookup returns CDR1 SGHRS and CDR2 YFSETQ. V lost 4 bases to trimming and J lost 7 bases; unmatched junction nucleotides: 10.

The V call is TRBV4-2, the J call TRBJ2-3; weak D call: TRBD1 (6 bases). Germline V gives CDR1 LGHNA, CDR2 YNFKEQ. The ends were cut back, 1 base at V and 8 bases at J, with 28 bases in the middle. The CDR3 runs 19 residues. The CDR3 protein is CASSQGGLRDIGFQSTQYF. The CDR3 DNA reads as TGTGCCAGCAGCCAAGGTGGGCTCCGGGACATTGGCTTCCAGAGTACGCAGTATTTT.

The rearrangement links TRBV11-3 to TRBJ2-2; D call uncertain. The germline V and J ends were trimmed by 2 bases and 2 bases, with 6 bases remaining between them. This CDR3 is 14 amino acids long. Germline V CDR1 and CDR2: SGHNT, YENEEA. The CDR3 coding sequence is TGTGCCAGCAGCTTATCGAGCAACACCGGGGAGCTGTTTTTT. Translation: CASSLSSNTGELFF.

V usage is TRBV28 and J usage is TRBJ2-7; 7 bases align to TRBD2. The length of the CDR3 is 13 residues. CDR1 MDHEN and CDR2 SYDVKM come from the germline V gene. V dropped 4 bases and J dropped 3; count of bases not matched to a gene: 3. CDR3 nucleotides: TGTGCCAGCAGTTGGGGAGGGAACTACGAGCAGTACTTC. Amino acid sequence: CASSWGGNYEQYF.

This chain joins TRBV7-9 and TRBJ1-2; perhaps TRBD1 as D (6 bases). This CDR3 contains 13 residues. V lost 3 bases and J 3 bases, leaving 8 bases between the germline ends. Per the germline V gene, CDR1 is SEHNR and CDR2 is FQNEAQ (reference sequence). The CDR3 sequence is CASSFSGDYGYTF. CDR3 DNA sequence: TGTGCCAGCAGCTTTTCAGGGGACTATGGCTACACCTTC. The whole variable domain, filled in from reference TRBV7-9 and TRBJ1-2, reads DTGVSQNPRHKITKRGQNVTFRCDPISEHNRLYWYRQTLGQGPEFLTYFQNEAQLEKSRLLSDRFSAERPKGSFSTLEIQRTEQGDSAMYLCASSFSGDYGYTFGSGTRLTVV.

J is TRBJ1-4 and V is TRBV7-2, with 7 bases aligning to TRBD1. In germline, CDR1 is SGHTA, CDR2 FQGNSA. The CDR3 is 15 amino acids. The trim removed 1 base at V and 4 bases at J, leaving 3 bases unmatched. Here the CDR3 reads CASSLDGTVNEKLFF. In DNA form, the CDR3 reads TGTGCCAGCAGCTTAGATGGGACAGTTAATGAAAAACTGTTTTTT.

The rearrangement uses TRBV13 and TRBJ2-2; D perhaps matches TRBD1 (6 bases). In germline, CDR1 is PRHDT, CDR2 FYEKMQ (reference sequence). V gave up 5 bases and J gave up 6 bases, with 13 bases separating them. The CDR3 extends over 14 amino acids. CDR3 DNA: TGTGCCAGCAGCCTACAGGGCAGAGCCGGGGAGCTGTTTTTT. It specifies CASSLQGRAGELFF.

V and J are TRBV20-1 and TRBJ2-7; 7 bases map to TRBD1. Trimming took 7 bases from V and 2 from J; bases not matched to a gene: 2. Germline assignment: CDR1 DFQATT and CDR2 SNEGSKA (reference sequence). The CDR3 length is 11 residues. The CDR3 loop is CSGQGTYEQYF. As DNA, the CDR3 is TGCAGTGGACAGGGAACCTACGAGCAGTACTTC.